A selection of T cell receptor beta chains follows, all from one sample in a study of blood T cell repertoires in COVID-19. TCRdb keeps only in-frame clones here, not all; method: immunoSEQ multiplex PCR. The sample comprises more than 60,000 clones, about 92% of which are singletons, and about a sixth rests with the top ten. The sequenced sample was peripheral blood. The origin of the receptors is a woman aged 80 or over with active or convalescent COVID-19. Each CDR3 is given with its conserved first and last residue. D genes are given only for firm matches. Some rows have no size entry. The others give once, few or many, or a class for an expanded clone.

TRBV27	.	TRBD2	TRBJ2-2	TGTGCCAGCAGTTCGGGACTAGCTATAACCACCGGGGAGCTGTTTTTT	CASSSGLAITTGELFF
TRBV10-3	.	.	TRBJ1-1	TGTGCCATCAGGGAGCACCCTCTCCAGGGTAATGGGGAAACTGAAGCTTTCTTT	CAIREHPLQGNGETEAFF
TRBV5-6	few	TRBD2	TRBJ2-1	TGTGCCAGCAGCTTGGCCCCAGCGGGGGGATACAATGAGCAGTTCTTC	CASSLAPAGGYNEQFF
TRBV9	.	TRBD1	TRBJ1-3	TGTGCCAGCAGCGTAGATGAGGGGGCGCGTGGAAACACCATATATTTT	CASSVDEGARGNTIYF
TRBV24-1	.	.	TRBJ2-3	TGTGCCACCAGGGAAAGGGGGTTACGCACAGATACGCAGTATTTT	CATRERGLRTDTQYF
TRBV2	.	.	TRBJ2-1	TGTGCCAGCAGGACGAACAGCCTCTCCTACAATGAGCAGTTCTTC	CASRTNSLSYNEQFF
TRBV7-9	.	.	TRBJ1-2	TGTGCCAGCAGCTCCCTCTCAGGACAGCAGGTCTCATATGGCTACACCTTC	CASSSLSGQQVSYGYTF
TRBV5-5	.	TRBD1	TRBJ1-1	TGTGCCAGCAGCTTCGGGACAGGAGGAAACACTGAAGCTTTCTTT	CASSFGTGGNTEAFF
TRBV10-1	.	.	TRBJ2-7	TGCGCCAGCAGTGAGTCGAGGGAACCGAACTACGAGCAGTACTTC	CASSESREPNYEQYF
TRBV3-1/TRBV3-2	.	.	TRBJ1-3	TGTGCCAGCACGCTGAGCTCTGGAAACACCATATATTTT	CASTLSSGNTIYF
TRBV7-8	.	TRBD1	TRBJ2-3	TGTGCCAGCACGAAGGGTGACAGGGCAACAGATACGCAGTATTTT	CASTKGDRATDTQYF
TRBV7-3	.	.	TRBJ2-1	TGTGCCAGCAGCTTAACGCCGGGGGGCCACAATGAGCAGTTCTTC	CASSLTPGGHNEQFF
TRBV28	once	TRBD2	TRBJ2-5	TGTGCCAGCAGTTTGTCCAGCGGGGGGGGCCGAGGAGAGACCCAGTACTTC	CASSLSSGGGRGETQYF
TRBV9	.	TRBD1	TRBJ2-3	TGTGCCAGCAGCCCCCGGACAGGGACTGTAGATACGCAGTATTTT	CASSPRTGTVDTQYF
TRBV11-2	.	TRBD1	TRBJ1-2	TGTGCCAGCATCGAAGGACAGGGGGCAGGCTATGGCTACACCTTC	CASIEGQGAGYGYTF
TRBV6-5	.	.	TRBJ1-3	TGTGCCAGCAGTCGACAGGTCTCTGGAAACACCATATATTTT	CASSRQVSGNTIYF
TRBV6-5	.	TRBD1	TRBJ2-5	TGTGCCAGCAGTTACTCAGGGACAGGGGTTGGGGAGACCCAGTACTTC	CASSYSGTGVGETQYF
TRBV6-2/TRBV6-3	.	.	TRBJ1-6	TGTGCCAGCAGTTCCACAGGGAATTCACCCCTCCACTTT	CASSSTGNSPLHF
TRBV3-1/TRBV3-2	.	TRBD1	TRBJ1-1	TGTGCCAGCAGCCTCACGACAGGGGCCGCTTTCTTT	CASSLTTGAAFF
TRBV29-1	.	TRBD1	TRBJ1-2	TGCAGCGTTGCGGTTGAGACAGGGAAAGCTAACTATGGCTACACCTTC	CSVAVETGKANYGYTF
TRBV7-2	.	TRBD1	TRBJ1-1	TGTGCCAGCAGCTACCCAACAGGGGGATCTCTAGTAGCTTTCTTT	CASSYPTGGSLVAFF
TRBV4-2	.	.	TRBJ1-1	TGTGCCAGCAGCCAAGACGTGAGAACTGAAGCTTTCTTT	CASSQDVRTEAFF
TRBV24-1	.	.	TRBJ2-1	TGTGCCACCAGTGATTTGGATAGCGCGGGTCGGAATGAGCAGTTCTTC	CATSDLDSAGRNEQFF
TRBV19	.	.	TRBJ2-1	TGTGCCAGTAGTATTGGAGCCGTCTACTACAATGAGCAGTTCTTC	CASSIGAVYYNEQFF
TRBV12-3/TRBV12-4	.	.	TRBJ2-7	TGTGCCAGCAGCCCACAACCATACGAGCAGTACTTC	CASSPQPYEQYF
TRBV29-1	.	.	TRBJ1-2	TGCAGCGTTGTCGAGGCGTCGGGTGGCTACACCTTC	CSVVEASGGYTF
TRBV5-1	.	.	TRBJ1-1	TGCGCCAGCAGCCCCCTGACAGTTTTGAACACTGAAGCTTTCTTT	CASSPLTVLNTEAFF
TRBV5-4	once	.	TRBJ1-6	TGTGCCAGCAGCTTGCGGGACACCGCAAATTCACCCCTCCACTTT	CASSLRDTANSPLHF
TRBV3-1/TRBV3-2	.	.	TRBJ2-7	TGTGCCAGCAGCCAAATGCAGGGGCCCTACGAGCAGTACTTC	CASSQMQGPYEQYF
TRBV9	.	TRBD1	TRBJ1-1	TGTGCCAGCAGCGCAGGGGGTAGGGCTTTCTTT	CASSAGGRAFF
TRBV23-1	.	TRBD1	TRBJ1-4	TGCGCCAGCACCCGCGGACAGGGGGCGGTTGAAAAACTGTTTTTT	CASTRGQGAVEKLFF
TRBV30	.	.	TRBJ2-7	TGTGCCGGCTCAAGAACAGGGTTCTCCGAGCAGTACTTC	CAGSRTGFSEQYF
TRBV28	.	.	TRBJ2-7	TGTGCCAGCAGTTTCAGCTACGAGCAGTACTTC	CASSFSYEQYF
TRBV25-1	.	TRBD1	TRBJ1-2	TGTGCCAGCAGTCCGGGACAGGGGGCTCGTGGCTACACCTTC	CASSPGQGARGYTF
TRBV6-5	.	TRBD2	TRBJ2-1	TGTGCCAGCAGTTACCTAGCGGGCTGGGATGAGCAGTTCTTC	CASSYLAGWDEQFF
TRBV6-5	.	TRBD2	TRBJ2-7	TGTGCCACCGAGCGGGAGGGCTCCTACGAGCAGTACTTC	CATEREGSYEQYF
TRBV11-2	.	TRBD2	TRBJ2-7	TGTGCCAGCAGCCAAAGCGGGGGGGCGCCCTACGAGCAGTACTTC	CASSQSGGAPYEQYF
TRBV19	.	TRBD1	TRBJ2-7	TGTGCCAGTACCACCAGGGCCGGGACAGGGTTGTACGAGCAGTACTTC	CASTTRAGTGLYEQYF
TRBV9	.	.	TRBJ2-5	TGTGCCAGCAGCGTATTCTCCCAAGAGACCCAGTACTTC	CASSVFSQETQYF
TRBV12-3/TRBV12-4	.	.	TRBJ2-2	TGTGCCAGCCGCCTAGTCGGCACCGGGGAGCTGTTTTTT	CASRLVGTGELFF
TRBV29-1	.	.	TRBJ1-1	TGCAGCGTTGAGGCCTTATTGGGGGGCACTGAAGCTTTCTTT	CSVEALLGGTEAFF
TRBV2	.	.	TRBJ1-1	TGTGCCAGCAGTGAAGGTAAACGGACTGAAGCTTTCTTT	CASSEGKRTEAFF
TRBV28	.	.	TRBJ1-3	TGTGCCAGCAGTGTGACAGGTGCCTCTGGAAACACCATATATTTT	CASSVTGASGNTIYF
TRBV9	.	TRBD1	TRBJ1-4	TGTGCCAGCAGCGGAACAGGGGACGAAAAACTGTTTTTT	CASSGTGDEKLFF
TRBV19	.	.	TRBJ1-2	TGTGCCAGTGAACCGGGGGGAAGTGGTGGCTACACCTTC	CASEPGGSGGYTF
TRBV19	few	.	TRBJ2-2	TGTGCCAGTAGTATTCTAGGCACCGGGGAGCTGTTTTTT	CASSILGTGELFF
TRBV28	.	.	TRBJ2-3	TGTGCCAGCAGTTCACCTCGCGCACTTCTGACAGATACGCAGTATTTT	CASSSPRALLTDTQYF
TRBV3-1/TRBV3-2	.	TRBD1	TRBJ1-5	TGTGCCAGCAGCCAAGATACTCTAACAGGGGCAGATCAGCCCCAGCATTTT	CASSQDTLTGADQPQHF
TRBV7-2	.	.	TRBJ2-1	TGTGCCAGCAGCTCCGACTTCCTTTTGGTCAATGAGCAGTTCTTC	CASSSDFLLVNEQFF
TRBV7-3	.	.	TRBJ2-1	TGTGCCAGCAGCTCCGTCGCCCTAGCCGGTGAGCAGTTCTTC	CASSSVALAGEQFF
TRBV9	.	TRBD2	TRBJ2-5	TGTGCCAGCAGCGTAGGGGTTAGCGGGTCGCAGGGTCGGGAGACCCAGTACTTC	CASSVGVSGSQGRETQYF
TRBV18	.	.	TRBJ1-3	TGTGCCAGCGCCTCAGCAGGACTAACTGTTAAAGCTGGAAACACCATATATTTT	CASASAGLTVKAGNTIYF
TRBV9	.	TRBD2	TRBJ2-7	TGTGCCAGCAGCGTAGGGCGGGGGGCTATATACGAGCAGTACTTC	CASSVGRGAIYEQYF
TRBV5-4	.	TRBD1	TRBJ2-3	TGTGCCAGCAGCTGGGACAGCCGAGGCACAGATACGCAGTATTTT	CASSWDSRGTDTQYF
TRBV11-1	.	TRBD1	TRBJ1-2	TGTGCCAGCAGCCGATGGGACAGTACTAACTATGGCTACACCTTC	CASSRWDSTNYGYTF